Following are 23 T cell receptor beta chains from one sample sequenced in a study of T cell responses to AZD1222 COVID-19 vaccine. Assay: immunoSEQ multiplex PCR; the TCRdb copy retains only in-frame clones and omits some. The table includes around 100,000 clones, around 90% detected once. The material sequenced was peripheral blood, taken 28 days after the second AZD1222 dose. These receptors all come from an adult who received the AZD1222 COVID-19 vaccine.

This clone was found once. The chain links TRBV7-8 to TRBJ2-1; TRBD2 matches 11 bases. V shed 2 bases and J 6 bases; nucleotides not matched to a gene: 9. The CDR3 totals 17 residues. CDR1 SGHVS and CDR2 FQNEAQ come from the germline V gene. CDR3 residues: CASSLYVAGGRGNEQFF. DNA for the CDR3: TGTGCCAGCAGCTTATACGTAGCGGGAGGGCGCGGCAATGAGCAGTTCTTC.

This clone was detected a few times. This chain links TRBV2 with TRBJ1-5; no definite D call. The CDR3 spans 14 residues. The V end lost 4 bases, the J end lost 3 bases, and 10 bases lay between the germline ends. Per germline, CDR1 SNHLY and CDR2 FYNNEI. In nucleotides, the CDR3 is TGTGCCAGCAGTGGGTTAGGCCCCAATCAGCCCCAGCATTTT. Translation gives CASSGLGPNQPQHF. The full variable domain, in which reference TRBV2 and TRBJ1-5 provide the parts outside the CDR3, is EPEVTQTPSHQVTQMGQEVILRCVPISNHLYFYWYRQILGQKVEFLVSFYNNEISEKSEIFDDQFSVERPDGSNFTLKIRSTKLEDSAMYFCASSGLGPNQPQHFGDGTRLSIL.

The chain combines TRBV28 with TRBJ1-1; no definite D call. The CDR3 loop spans 15 amino acids. The germline V and J ends were trimmed by 11 bases and 0 bases, with 19 bases remaining between them. Germline loops: CDR1 MDHEN, CDR2 SYDVKM. CDR3 nucleotides: TGTGCCTTAGGAGGCCTCTTCCTGATGAACACTGAAGCTTTCTTT. Translation: CALGGLFLMNTEAFF.

This clone was found once. The chain combines TRBV15 with TRBJ2-3, with 12 bases fitting TRBD1. After removal of 5 bases from V and 4 bases from J, the junction contained 10 bases not matched to a gene. From germline, CDR1 is LNHNV and CDR2 YYDKDF (reference sequence). The CDR3 contains 17 residues. This chain's CDR3 is CATSGQGGQGAPDTQYF. As DNA, the CDR3 is TGTGCCACCAGCGGCCAGGGGGGACAGGGGGCCCCAGATACGCAGTATTTT.

The chain employs TRBV27 and TRBJ1-5, with D possibly TRBD1 on 6 matching bases. Looked up from germline, CDR1 is MNHEY and CDR2 is SMNVEV (reference sequence). The CDR3 extends over 16 amino acids. V lost 2 bases and J 0 bases, leaving 11 bases between the germline ends. The CDR3 reads CASSLKGGYSNQPQHF. CDR3 DNA: TGTGCCAGCAGTTTAAAAGGGGGTTATAGCAATCAGCCCCAGCATTTT.

This chain uses TRBV28 with TRBJ1-1; TRBD1 matches at 7 bases. CDR3 length: 15 residues. The germline gives CDR1 MDHEN, CDR2 SYDVKM. V was clipped by 6 bases and J by 5 bases; unmatched bases: 12. In nucleotides, the CDR3 is TGTGCCAGCAGAGAGGCAGGGGGAGTGAGAACTGAAGCTTTCTTT. This codes for CASREAGGVRTEAFF.

The chain employs TRBV5-1 and TRBJ1-5; TRBD1 might be the D (6 bases). This CDR3 comprises 17 residues. V shed 0 bases and J shed 0 bases, with 13 bases lying between them. Germline CDR1 and CDR2: SGHRS and YFSETQ. The DNA for the CDR3 is TGCGCCAGCAGCTTGGATGAACAGGGAAATAGCAATCAGCCCCAGCATTTT. Translating it yields CASSLDEQGNSNQPQHF.

The chain joins TRBV25-1 to TRBJ2-7; tentative D call: TRBD1 (5 bases). V was trimmed by 3 bases and J by 4 bases, leaving 7 bases between them. CDR1 and CDR2 from the germline V gene are MGHDK and SYGVNS. There are 12 residues in the CDR3. CDR3 bases: TGTGCCAGCAGTGAGCAGGGTTACGAGCAGTACTTC. Translation gives CASSEQGYEQYF.

This chain uses TRBV5-1 with TRBJ1-1, with D perhaps matching TRBD1 (5 bases). This CDR3 has 16 residues. Germline CDR1 and CDR2: SGHRS and YFSETQ. The V end was cut by 0 bases, the J end by 0 bases, with 12 bases between. In nucleotides, the CDR3 is TGCGCCAGCAGCTTGGAAGGGGTAGGGATGAACACTGAAGCTTTCTTT. Amino acids: CASSLEGVGMNTEAFF.

A single count supports this clone. The V call is TRBV18, the J call TRBJ2-5, with D perhaps matching TRBD2 (6 bases). The germline V gene encodes CDR1 KGHSH and CDR2 LQKENI. V shed 2 bases and J shed 1 base, with 11 bases lying between them. CDR3 length equals 15 residues. The CDR3 is CASSPGARGQETQYF. Here the CDR3 DNA reads TGTGCCAGCTCACCAGGGGCGCGGGGCCAAGAGACCCAGTACTTC.

The V call is TRBV7-8, the J call TRBJ1-6; D not resolved. The CDR3 is made up of 13 amino acids. Germline-derived CDR1 and CDR2 are SGHVS and FQNEAQ. The V gene lost 5 bases and the J gene lost 7 bases, with 9 bases spanning the gap. CDR3: CASSQSGNSPLHF. The CDR3 DNA reads as TGTGCCAGCAGCCAAAGCGGAAATTCACCCCTCCACTTT.

V is TRBV2 and J is TRBJ1-6, with D possibly being TRBD1 (5 bases). V gave up 7 bases and J gave up 9 bases, with 10 bases separating them. The CDR3 is 12 amino acids. The germline CDR1 and CDR2 sequences are SNHLY and FYNNEI. CDR3 sequence: CASMWGGSPLHF. The CDR3 DNA reads TGTGCCAGCATGTGGGGCGGTTCACCCCTCCACTTT.

This chain connects TRBV6-5 to TRBJ1-5; a possible D gene is TRBD1 (6 bases). This CDR3 region has 15 residues. Germline V CDR1 and CDR2: MNHEY, SVGAGI. Trimming cost V 8 bases and J 2 bases, with 16 bases left between them. CDR3 protein: CASGIRGRGNQPQHF. The CDR3 coding sequence is TGTGCCAGCGGAATCAGGGGAAGGGGCAATCAGCCCCAGCATTTT.

This chain uses TRBV11-2 with TRBJ1-5; D unclear. Germline loops: CDR1 SGHAT, CDR2 FQNNGV. CDR3 size: 16 residues. Between the trimmed V and J ends, which lost 0 bases and 0 bases, there was a span of 9 bases. The CDR3 DNA reads as TGTGCCAGCAGCTTAGAGCACAGTTATAGCAATCAGCCCCAGCATTTT. Its translation: CASSLEHSYSNQPQHF. Full variable domain (outside the CDR3, taken from reference TRBV11-2 and TRBJ1-5): EAGVAQSPRYKIIEKRQSVAFWCNPISGHATLYWYQQILGQGPKLLIQFQNNGVVDDSQLPKDRFSAERLKGVDSTLKIQPAKLEDSAVYLCASSLEHSYSNQPQHFGDGTRLSIL.

This clone was detected once. The chain carries TRBV7-9 and TRBJ2-1; D might be TRBD1 or TRBD2, each matching 6 bases. V gave up 5 bases and J gave up 2 bases, with 13 bases separating them. Per the germline V gene, CDR1 is SEHNR and CDR2 is FQNEAQ (reference sequence). The CDR3 has 15 residues. CDR3 amino acids: CASSREGGPYNEQFF. The CDR3 bases are TGTGCCAGCAGCAGAGAGGGGGGTCCCTACAATGAGCAGTTCTTC.

This chain joins TRBV5-1 and TRBJ1-6; D might be TRBD1 (5 bases). The CDR3 covers 12 residues. Trimming removed 1 base from V and 11 bases from J, with 7 bases in between. Germline V gene lookup returns CDR1 SGHRS and CDR2 YFSETQ. Here the CDR3 reads CASSLLGPPLHF. The CDR3 DNA reads as TGCGCCAGCAGCTTGTTGGGGCCACCCCTCCACTTT.

This chain connects TRBV3-1 (or the pseudogene TRBV3-2) to TRBJ2-2; 10 nucleotides align to TRBD2. The J segment lost 5 bases and the V segment lost 6 bases, leaving 9 bases of the junction unmatched. The CDR3 is made up of 16 amino acids. Germline V gene sequence: CDR1 LGHDT, CDR2 YNNKEL (reference sequence). CDR3 sequence reads: CASRRETSGRTGELFF. DNA of the CDR3: TGTGCCAGCAGACGGGAGACTAGCGGGCGTACCGGGGAGCTGTTTTTT.

The CDR3 nucleotides read TGTGCCAGCTCACCACAAGGCCCCCAGGGGACTGAAGCTTTCTTT. This codes for CASSPQGPQGTEAFF. This chain connects TRBV18 to TRBJ1-1, with D possibly TRBD1 on 6 matching bases. V gave up 1 base and J gave up 5 bases, with 14 bases separating them. From germline, CDR1 is KGHSH and CDR2 LQKENI. The CDR3 has 15 amino acids.

V and J are TRBV4-2 and TRBJ2-7; D is possibly TRBD2 (6 bases). V lost 0 bases to trimming and J lost 2 bases, with 14 bases between them. This CDR3 spans 16 amino acids. From germline, CDR1 is LGHNA and CDR2 YNFKEQ. CDR3 residues: CASSQDVEGIAYEQYF. Written as DNA, the CDR3 is TGTGCCAGCAGCCAAGATGTGGAGGGGATCGCCTACGAGCAGTACTTC.

The chain links TRBV19 to TRBJ2-1, with 12 bases lining up with TRBD2. The V segment lost 8 bases and the J segment 4 bases; nucleotides outside the gene matches: 0. The CDR3 has 13 amino acids. Germline loops: CDR1 LNHDA, CDR2 SQIVND (reference sequence). The CDR3 region has the DNA TGTGCCAGTCTAGCGGGGGGGTACAATGAGCAGTTCTTC. It yields the protein CASLAGGYNEQFF.

J is TRBJ2-1 and V is TRBV3-1 (or the pseudogene TRBV3-2); 9 positions match TRBD2. Losses at the gene ends were 1 base for V and 4 bases for J; bases not matched to a gene: 14. Germline loops: CDR1 LGHDT, CDR2 YNNKEL (reference sequence). The CDR3 covers 19 residues. CDR3 loop: CASSQVRDLAGGKYNEQFF. In nucleotides, the CDR3 is TGTGCCAGCAGCCAAGTAAGGGACCTCGCGGGAGGGAAATACAATGAGCAGTTCTTC.

CDR3 nucleotides: TGTGCCAGCAGCATCATCAGCGGGTACTACGAGCAGTACTTC. Amino acids: CASSIISGYYEQYF. J is TRBJ2-7 and V is TRBV7-2; possible D gene TRBD2, 6 bases. The CDR3 is 14 residues long. The germline V and J ends were trimmed by 5 bases and 3 bases, with 14 bases remaining between them. Germline assignment: CDR1 SGHTA and CDR2 FQGNSA.

The genes are TRBV11-3 and TRBJ2-1; TRBD2 matches at 12 bases. Per the germline V gene, CDR1 is SGHNT and CDR2 is YENEEA. Trimming cost V 5 bases and J 6 bases; bases outside gene matches: 8. The CDR3 covers 16 residues. The DNA of the CDR3 is TGTGCCAGCAGCGCCTCACTAGCGGGAGGCCCCAATGAGCAGTTCTTC. This encodes CASSASLAGGPNEQFF.